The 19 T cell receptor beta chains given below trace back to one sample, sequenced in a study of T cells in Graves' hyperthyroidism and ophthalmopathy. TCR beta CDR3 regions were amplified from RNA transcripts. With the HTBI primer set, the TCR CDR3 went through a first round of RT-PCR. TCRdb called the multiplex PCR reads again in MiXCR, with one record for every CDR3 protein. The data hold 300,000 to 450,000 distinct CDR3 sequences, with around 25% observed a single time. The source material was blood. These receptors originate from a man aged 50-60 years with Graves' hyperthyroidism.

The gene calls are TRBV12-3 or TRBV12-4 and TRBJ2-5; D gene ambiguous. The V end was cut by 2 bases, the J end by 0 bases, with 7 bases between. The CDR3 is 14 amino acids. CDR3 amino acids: CASSLIGYQETQYF. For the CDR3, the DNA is TGTGCCAGCAGTTTAATAGGGTACCAAGAGACCCAGTACTTC.

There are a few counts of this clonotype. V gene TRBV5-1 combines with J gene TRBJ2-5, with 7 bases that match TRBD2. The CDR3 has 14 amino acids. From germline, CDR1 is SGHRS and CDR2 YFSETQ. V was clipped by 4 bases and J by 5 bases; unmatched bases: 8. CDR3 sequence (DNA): TGCGCCAGCAGCCAATCGACTAGCCGGGAGACCCAGTACTTC. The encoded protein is CASSQSTSRETQYF.

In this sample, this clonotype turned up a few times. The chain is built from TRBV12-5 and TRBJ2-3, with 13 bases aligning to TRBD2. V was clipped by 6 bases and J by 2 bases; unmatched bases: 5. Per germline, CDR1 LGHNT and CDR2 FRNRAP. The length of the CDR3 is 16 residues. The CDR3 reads CASGRGLAGDTDTQYF. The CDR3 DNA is TGTGCTAGTGGCCGCGGACTAGCGGGGGACACAGATACGCAGTATTTT.

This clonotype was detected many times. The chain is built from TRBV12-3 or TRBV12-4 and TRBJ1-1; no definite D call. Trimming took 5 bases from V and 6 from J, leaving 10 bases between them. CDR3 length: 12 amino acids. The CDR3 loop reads CASSMKWAEAFF. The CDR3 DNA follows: TGTGCCAGCAGTATGAAATGGGCTGAAGCTTTCTTT.

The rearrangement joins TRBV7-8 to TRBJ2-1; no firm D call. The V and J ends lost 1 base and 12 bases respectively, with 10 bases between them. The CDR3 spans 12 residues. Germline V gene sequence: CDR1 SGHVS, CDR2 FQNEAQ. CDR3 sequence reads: CASSLGGVWQFF. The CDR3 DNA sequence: TGTGCCAGCAGCTTAGGTGGTGTTTGGCAGTTCTTC.

The CDR3 DNA sequence: TGTGCCAGCAGCGTAGGTCCAGGGGGTGCCTACGAGCAGTACTTC. Its translation: CASSVGPGGAYEQYF. V usage is TRBV9 and J usage is TRBJ2-7; 7 nucleotides align to TRBD1. The germline V gene encodes CDR1 SGDLS and CDR2 YYNGEE. V lost 0 bases, J lost 2 bases, and 5 bases stayed unmatched. This CDR3 has 15 amino acids. The full variable domain, in which reference TRBV9 and TRBJ2-7 provide the parts outside the CDR3, is DSGVTQTPKHLITATGQRVTLRCSPRSGDLSVYWYQQSLDQGLQFLIQYYNGEERAKGNILERFSAQQFPDLHSELNLSSLELGDSALYFCASSVGPGGAYEQYFGPGTRLTVT.

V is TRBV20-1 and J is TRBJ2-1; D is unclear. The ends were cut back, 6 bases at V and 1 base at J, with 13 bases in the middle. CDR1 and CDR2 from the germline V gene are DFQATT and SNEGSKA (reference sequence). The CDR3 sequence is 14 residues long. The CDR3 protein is CSAPGRTSYNEQFF. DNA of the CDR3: TGCAGTGCCCCCGGACGGACGTCCTACAATGAGCAGTTCTTC.

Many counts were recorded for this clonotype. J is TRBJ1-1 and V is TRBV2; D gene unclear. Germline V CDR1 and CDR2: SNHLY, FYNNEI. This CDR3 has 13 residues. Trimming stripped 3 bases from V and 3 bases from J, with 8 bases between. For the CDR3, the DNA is TGTGCCAGCAGTGACCGGGAGTACACTGAAGCTTTCTTT. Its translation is CASSDREYTEAFF.

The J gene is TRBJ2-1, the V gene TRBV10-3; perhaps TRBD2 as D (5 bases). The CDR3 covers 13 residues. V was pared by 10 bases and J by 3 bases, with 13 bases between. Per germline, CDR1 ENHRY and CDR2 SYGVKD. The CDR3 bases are TGTGCCAACCCTGGGGAGCACTACAATGAGCAGTTCTTC. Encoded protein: CANPGEHYNEQFF.

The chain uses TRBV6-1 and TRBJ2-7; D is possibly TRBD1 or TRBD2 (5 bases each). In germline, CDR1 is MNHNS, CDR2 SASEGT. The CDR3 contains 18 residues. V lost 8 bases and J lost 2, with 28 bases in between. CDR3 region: CASLYRDAELCDPYEQYF. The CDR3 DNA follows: TGTGCCAGCCTCTACCGGGACGCCGAGTTATGCGATCCCTACGAGCAGTACTTC.

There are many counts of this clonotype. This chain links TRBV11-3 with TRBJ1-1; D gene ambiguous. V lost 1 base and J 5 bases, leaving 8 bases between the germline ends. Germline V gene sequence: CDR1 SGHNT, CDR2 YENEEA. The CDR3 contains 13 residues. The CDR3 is CASSLGAGTEAFF. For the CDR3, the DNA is TGTGCCAGCAGCTTAGGGGCCGGTACTGAAGCTTTCTTT.

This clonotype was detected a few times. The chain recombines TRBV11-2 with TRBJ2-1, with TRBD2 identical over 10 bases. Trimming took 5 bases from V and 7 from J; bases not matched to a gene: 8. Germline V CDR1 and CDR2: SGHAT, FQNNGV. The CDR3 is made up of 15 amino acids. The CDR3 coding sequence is TGTGCCAGCAGCCCCCTAGCGGGAGAACAGAATGAGCAGTTCTTC. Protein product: CASSPLAGEQNEQFF.

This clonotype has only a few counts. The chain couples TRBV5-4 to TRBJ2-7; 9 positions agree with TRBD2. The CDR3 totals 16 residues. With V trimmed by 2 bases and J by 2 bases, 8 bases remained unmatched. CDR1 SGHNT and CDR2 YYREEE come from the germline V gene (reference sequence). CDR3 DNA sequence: TGTGCCAGCAGCTTTTCCCTAGCGGGATTTCCCTACGAGCAGTACTTC. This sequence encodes CASSFSLAGFPYEQYF.

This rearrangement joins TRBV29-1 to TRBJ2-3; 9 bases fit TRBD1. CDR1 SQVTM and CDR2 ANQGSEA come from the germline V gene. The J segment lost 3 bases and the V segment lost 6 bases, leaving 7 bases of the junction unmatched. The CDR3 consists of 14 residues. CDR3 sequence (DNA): TGCAGCGTGAGGGGGGACAGGGAAACAGATACGCAGTATTTT. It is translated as CSVRGDRETDTQYF.

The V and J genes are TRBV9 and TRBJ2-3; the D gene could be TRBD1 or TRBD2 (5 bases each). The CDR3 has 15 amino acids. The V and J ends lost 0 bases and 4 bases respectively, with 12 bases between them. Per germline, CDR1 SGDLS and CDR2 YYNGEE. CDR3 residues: CASSVDGGVADTQYF. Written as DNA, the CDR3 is TGTGCCAGCAGCGTAGATGGGGGAGTCGCAGATACGCAGTATTTT.

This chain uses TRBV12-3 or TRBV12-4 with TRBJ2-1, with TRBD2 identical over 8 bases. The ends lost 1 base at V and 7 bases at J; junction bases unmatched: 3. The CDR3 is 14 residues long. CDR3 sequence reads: CASSLVLAANEQFF. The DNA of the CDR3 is TGTGCCAGCAGTTTAGTACTAGCGGCAAATGAGCAGTTCTTC.

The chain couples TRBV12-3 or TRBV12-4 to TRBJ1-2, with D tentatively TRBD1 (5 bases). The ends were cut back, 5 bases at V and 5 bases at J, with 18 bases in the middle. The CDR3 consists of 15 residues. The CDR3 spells CASSQWGVRDYGYTF. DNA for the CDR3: TGTGCCAGCAGTCAGTGGGGGGTTCGCGATTATGGCTACACCTTC.

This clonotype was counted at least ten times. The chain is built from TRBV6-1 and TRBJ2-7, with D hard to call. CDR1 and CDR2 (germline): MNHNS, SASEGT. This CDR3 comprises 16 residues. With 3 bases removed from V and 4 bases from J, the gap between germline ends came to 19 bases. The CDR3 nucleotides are TGTGCCAGCAGTGAGTGGAAGGGCGAGCCCTTTTACGAGCAGTACTTC. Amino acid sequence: CASSEWKGEPFYEQYF.

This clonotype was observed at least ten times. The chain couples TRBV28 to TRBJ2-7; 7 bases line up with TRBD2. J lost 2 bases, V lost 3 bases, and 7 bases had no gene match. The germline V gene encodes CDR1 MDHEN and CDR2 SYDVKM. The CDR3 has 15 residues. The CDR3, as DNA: TGTGCCAGCAGTTTCCCACGCGGGGGAACCTACGAGCAGTACTTC. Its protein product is CASSFPRGGTYEQYF.